A selection of T cell receptor beta chains follows, all from one sample in a study of blood T cell repertoires in COVID-19. Assay: immunoSEQ multiplex PCR; the TCRdb copy retains only in-frame clones and omits some. The table records almost 300,000 clones, around nine tenths of them present only once. The sequenced sample consisted of peripheral blood. The receptors were sampled from a man between 65 and 85 years old with acute or convalescent COVID-19. The CDR3 runs from the conserved cysteine through the conserved F or W. Fields, in order: V gene, CDR3 length, D gene, clone size, J gene, CDR3 DNA, CDR3 protein. D genes are given only for firm matches. Size tells how often a clone was seen (once, few, many) or the class of an expanded clone, and some rows leave it out.

>TRBV25-1|11|-|-|TRBJ2-2
TGTGCCAGCGGGGCAGGGGGGGAGCTGTTTTTT
CASGAGGELFF
>TRBV2|14|-|-|TRBJ1-1
TGTGCCAGCAGTGATTTGGCGGTGAACACTGAAGCTTTCTTT
CASSDLAVNTEAFF
>TRBV9|14|TRBD2|-|TRBJ2-1
TGTGCCAGCAGCGTGACTAGCGGGAACAATGAGCAGTTCTTC
CASSVTSGNNEQFF
>TRBV30|14|-|-|TRBJ2-2
TGTGCCTGGAGCGACACCAGGGGCACCGGGGAGCTGTTTTTT
CAWSDTRGTGELFF
>TRBV18|14|-|-|TRBJ1-1
TGTGCCAGCTCACCGAGGGCAGAACACACTGAAGCTTTCTTT
CASSPRAEHTEAFF
>TRBV4-3|13|-|-|TRBJ1-2
TGCGCCAGCAGCCTTTTTGGGGCGGATGGCTACACCTTC
CASSLFGADGYTF
>TRBV7-2|16|-|-|TRBJ1-3
TGTGCCAGCAGCTTCGCACCCTCAGGGGCTGGAAACACCATATATTTT
CASSFAPSGAGNTIYF
>TRBV24-1|15|TRBD1|-|TRBJ1-5
TGTGCCACTCGATCGGGACAGGGGGCGAATCAGCCCCAGCATTTT
CATRSGQGANQPQHF
>TRBV5-8|15|-|once|TRBJ1-5
TGTGCCAGCAGCTTGGTTTTAGGCAGGAATCAGCCCCAGCATTTT
CASSLVLGRNQPQHF
>TRBV18|13|-|-|TRBJ2-7
TGTGCCAGCTCACCAGGGTCAGGGCGTGAGCAGTACTTC
CASSPGSGREQYF
>TRBV11-3|14|TRBD2|-|TRBJ2-2
TGTGCCAGCAGCTATGGGGGGGACACCGGGGAGCTGTTTTTT
CASSYGGDTGELFF
>TRBV5-1|12|-|few|TRBJ2-3
TGCGCCAGCAGCTTTAGCTCAGATACGCAGTATTTT
CASSFSSDTQYF
>TRBV28|14|TRBD1|once|TRBJ1-2
TGTGCCAGCAGTTTGGGACAGGGAATGAGGGGCTACACCTTC
CASSLGQGMRGYTF
>TRBV5-1|18|TRBD2|once|TRBJ2-1
TGCGCCAGCAGCCACCGAGCGGGAGGCCCTCTCTCCTACAATGAGCAGTTCTTC
CASSHRAGGPLSYNEQFF
>TRBV9|16|-|-|TRBJ1-4
TGTGCCAGCAGCGTAAACCAGGGGCGGTTTAATGAAAAACTGTTTTTT
CASSVNQGRFNEKLFF
>TRBV11-2|15|-|-|TRBJ2-7
TGTGCCAGCAGCTTCTTCGCGAGCGGGTACTACGAGCAGTACTTC
CASSFFASGYYEQYF
>TRBV12-2|16|-|-|TRBJ1-5
TGTGCAAGTCGGAAACATACCGGGACAGGCAATCAGCCCCAGCATTTT
CASRKHTGTGNQPQHF
>TRBV6-2/TRBV6-3|11|-|few|TRBJ2-7
TGTGCCAGCAGTTACCGGGTTTTACAGTACTTC
CASSYRVLQYF
>TRBV5-1|16|-|-|TRBJ1-3
TGCGCCAGCAGCTTGCGGGTCGGGGGCTCTGGAAACACCATATATTTT
CASSLRVGGSGNTIYF
>TRBV19|13|-|-|TRBJ1-2
TGTGCCAGTAGTCCGGACATATACTATGGCTACACCTTC
CASSPDIYYGYTF
>TRBV4-2|16|TRBD1|-|TRBJ1-2
TGTGCCAGCAGCCGGGGGACAGGGGATATGGGCTATGGCTACACCTTC
CASSRGTGDMGYGYTF
>TRBV27|14|-|-|TRBJ2-7
TGTGCCAGCAGACCCGGGACACAATACTACGAGCAGTACTTC
CASRPGTQYYEQYF
>TRBV7-9|12|-|-|TRBJ1-5
TGTGCCAGCAGCTTAGATGGGGGCCTGGGGCATTTT
CASSLDGGLGHF
>TRBV7-9|15|-|-|TRBJ2-1
TGTGCCAGCAGCTTATCAGGGGTCACACTCCATGAGCAGTTCTTC
CASSLSGVTLHEQFF
>TRBV30|18|-|-|TRBJ1-5
TGTGCCTGGAGCTCTGCTTTCTCAGGCGTGGGTAGCAATCAGCCCCAGCATTTT
CAWSSAFSGVGSNQPQHF
>TRBV4-2|15|-|-|TRBJ1-1
TGTGCCAGCAGCCACCCAGGGTATGTGTACACTGAAGCTTTCTTT
CASSHPGYVYTEAFF
>TRBV30|13|TRBD1|-|TRBJ1-4
TGTGCCTGGAGTGGGACAGGGGGGCGCAAACTGTTTTTT
CAWSGTGGRKLFF
>TRBV15|16|-|-|TRBJ1-3
TGTGCCACCAGCAGAGATTTCTCGAGCTCTGGAAACACCATATATTTT
CATSRDFSSSGNTIYF
>TRBV5-1|16|TRBD2|-|TRBJ2-4
TGCGCCAGCAGCGAACCGGGACTAGCGTCCAAAAACATTCAGTACTTC
CASSEPGLASKNIQYF
>TRBV7-9|17|TRBD2|-|TRBJ2-3
TGTGCCAGCAGCCGAGACGTCACTAGCGGTAGCACAGATACGCAGTATTTT
CASSRDVTSGSTDTQYF
>TRBV4-3|16|TRBD1|few|TRBJ1-6
TGCGCCAGCAGCCAATATAGGGACAGGGGGAATTCACCCCTCCACTTT
CASSQYRDRGNSPLHF
>TRBV5-6|18|TRBD2|-|TRBJ2-1
TGTGCCAGCAGCTCCTCGGGACTAGCGGGAGGTTCCTACAATGAGCAGTTCTTC
CASSSSGLAGGSYNEQFF
>TRBV7-9|12|-|few|TRBJ1-2
TGTGCCAGCAGCTTCGACAGCTATGGCTACACCTTC
CASSFDSYGYTF
>TRBV4-1|11|-|-|TRBJ2-4
TGCGCCAGCAGCCAAGAGGCCATTCAGTACTTC
CASSQEAIQYF
>TRBV4-2|13|-|-|TRBJ1-1
TGTGCCAGCAGCCAAGTGTCTGGGAGGGAAGCTTTCTTT
CASSQVSGREAFF
>TRBV9|15|-|-|TRBJ2-3
TGTGCCAGCAGCGTAGTTCAGGGAACCACAGATACGCAGTATTTT
CASSVVQGTTDTQYF
>TRBV7-9|11|TRBD1|-|TRBJ1-1
TGTGCCAGCAGCCTGACAGGGGTAGCTTTCTTT
CASSLTGVAFF
>TRBV4-2|17|TRBD2|-|TRBJ2-5
TGTGCCAGCAGCCAAGACCCCACTAGCGGGAGAACGGAGACCCAGTACTTC
CASSQDPTSGRTETQYF
>TRBV6-1|16|-|-|TRBJ1-2
TGTGCCAGCAGTGAAAGTCGGATCCGGGGGTACTATGGCTACACCTTC
CASSESRIRGYYGYTF
>TRBV7-2|13|-|-|TRBJ2-7
TGTGCCAGCAGCTTAGCGGGAGTTGGCGAGCAGTACTTC
CASSLAGVGEQYF
>TRBV7-8|14|-|-|TRBJ2-3
TGTGCCAGCAGCTTAGAGACTCCTGACGATACGCAGTATTTT
CASSLETPDDTQYF
>TRBV9|16|TRBD1|-|TRBJ1-4
TGTGCCAGCAGCGTAGCAGGGGGTTCAACTAATGAAAAACTGTTTTTT
CASSVAGGSTNEKLFF
>TRBV11-2|18|TRBD1|once|TRBJ1-4
TGTGCCAGCAGCTTAGATTACCGTTATAGGGGGCTGGATGAAAAACTGTTTTTT
CASSLDYRYRGLDEKLFF
>TRBV27|15|-|-|TRBJ1-4
TGTGCCAGCAGTTCCCTCCGGGGTCCGAATGAAAAACTGTTTTTT
CASSSLRGPNEKLFF
>TRBV28|13|-|-|TRBJ2-7
TGTGCCAGCAGTTTAGGAGGGTTCAACGAGCAGTACTTC
CASSLGGFNEQYF
>TRBV11-1|15|-|-|TRBJ2-2
TGTGCCAGCAGCTTAATGACAGCGAGCACCGGGGAGCTGTTTTTT
CASSLMTASTGELFF